This is a list of T cell receptor beta chains from one sample in a study of OX40 agonist ivuxolimab in advanced cancers. Clones were sequenced by immunoSEQ multiplex PCR, and TCRdb holds only the in-frame ones, with some missing. Here the sample spans 40,000 to 60,000 clones, 85% being singletons. Sequences were derived from CD4+ or CD8+ T cells sorted from blood, sampled in a trial of the OX40 agonist ivuxolimab. The receptors here all came from an adult with an advanced solid tumor such as melanoma, head and neck, liver or kidney cancer. The CDR3 runs from the conserved cysteine through the conserved F or W. D genes are given only for firm matches. Only some rows state a clone size, as once, few, many or a class for expanded clones.

size	D	V	J	DNA	CDR3
NA	NA	TRBV5-8	TRBJ1-6	TGTGCCAGCAGATTGAAGGGTGGTTTTGGACCCCTCCACTTT	CASRLKGGFGPLHF
NA	NA	TRBV27	TRBJ2-5	TGTGCCAGCAGTTTATCGGGGGGCCACCAAGAGGCCCAGTACTTC	CASSLSGGHQEAQYF
NA	TRBD1	TRBV7-9	TRBJ1-2	TGTGCCAGCAGCACCGGGACAGGGGGCTTCTATGGCTACACCTTC	CASSTGTGGFYGYTF
NA	NA	TRBV7-9	TRBJ2-7	TGTGCCAGCAGCCCGGCCGGGGGACAGCATTTTACGAAGCAGTACTTC	CASSPAGGQHFTKQYF
NA	TRBD1	TRBV27	TRBJ1-2	TGTGCCAGCAGTTTATGGGGGGACAGGGACATCCTTCGGCTCTATGGCTACACCTTC	CASSLWGDRDILRLYGYTF
NA	NA	TRBV4-2	TRBJ1-1	TGTGCCAGCAGCCAAGACCTGGCAAAGGAAGCTTTCTTT	CASSQDLAKEAFF
NA	NA	TRBV5-6	TRBJ2-5	TGTGCCAGCAGCTTTGTAGTTCGAGAGACCCAGTACTTC	CASSFVVRETQYF
NA	NA	TRBV4-1	TRBJ2-5	TGCGCCAGCAGCCAAGAGGGGGGGGGCCCCGAGACCCAGTACTTC	CASSQEGGGPETQYF
NA	NA	TRBV4-3	TRBJ1-3	TGCGCCAGCAGCCAAGATTCCCCACCCCAGGGCCCCGGAAACACCATATATTTT	CASSQDSPPQGPGNTIYF
many	NA	TRBV6-5	TRBJ1-4	TGTGCCAGCCGCTCTACGGTTACAACTAATGAAAAACTGTTTTTT	CASRSTVTTNEKLFF
NA	NA	TRBV4-1	TRBJ2-7	TGCGCCAGCAGCCAGGCCCCGGGCCTAGGGGACGAGCAGTACTTC	CASSQAPGLGDEQYF
NA	NA	TRBV6-4	TRBJ2-7	TGTGCCAGCAGTGGGGGGCCAGGCTACGAGCAGTACTTC	CASSGGPGYEQYF
NA	NA	TRBV19	TRBJ1-2	TGTGCCAGTAGTACTTTCCTTGAGCCCGATTATGGCTACACCTTC	CASSTFLEPDYGYTF
NA	TRBD1	TRBV9	TRBJ1-2	TGTGCCAGCAGCCCCAGGACAGGGGAAGGCTACACCTTC	CASSPRTGEGYTF
NA	NA	TRBV6-5	TRBJ2-3	TGTGCCAGCAGTTCACCACCAATCACAGGAGATACGCAGTATTTT	CASSSPPITGDTQYF
NA	NA	TRBV28	TRBJ1-2	TGTGCCAGCAGTTTACCACAACTCTATGGCTACACCTTC	CASSLPQLYGYTF
NA	TRBD2	TRBV13	TRBJ2-7	TGTGCCAGCAGAGATAGCGGGGGGAACGAGCAGTACTTC	CASRDSGGNEQYF
once	TRBD1	TRBV6-5	TRBJ1-5	TGTGCCAGCAGTCCAGGGGGATTTCAGCCCCAGCATTTT	CASSPGGFQPQHF
NA	NA	TRBV5-1	TRBJ2-1	TGCGCCAGCAGCCTCCTGGGACCGCTCAATGAGCAGTTCTTC	CASSLLGPLNEQFF
once	TRBD1	TRBV27	TRBJ1-3	TGTGCCAGCAGTTTATCCGGGACAGGTCAAGGAAACACCATATATTTT	CASSLSGTGQGNTIYF
NA	TRBD1	TRBV7-2	TRBJ1-3	TGTGCCAGCAGCACTCCGGGACAGGGCTCTGGAAACACCATATATTTT	CASSTPGQGSGNTIYF